This TCR beta chain was observed in a study of blood T cell repertoires in COVID-19. For the study at large: Acute and convalescent COVID-19 samples came from the United States, Italy and Spain. Sample material is recorded as cDNA or gDNA derived from T cells, B-cell-depleted T cells, or PBMCs.

Per the original methods: The authors estimated nucleated cell counts from reference gene primer amplification. Method: immunoSEQ multiplex PCR; TCRdb's copy keeps in-frame clones and lacks some. V and J calls plus clone size are reproduced from that table; the DNA served to infer D and trimming. There are roughly 250,000 clones in the sample; 84% occur only once, and less than 2% lies in the top ten. J was trimmed by 2 bases and V by 4 bases; bases with no gene match: 6. CDR1 is SGHRS and CDR2 is YFSETQ in the germline V gene. This CDR3 contains 14 residues. The TCR sequence derives from a woman aged 40-49 years who had recovered from COVID-19. This rearrangement joins TRBV5-1 to TRBJ2-7; 7 bases are shared with TRBD1. Input material: peripheral blood. The CDR3: CASSTGQRPYEQYF. DNA for the CDR3: TGCGCCAGCAGCACGGGACAGAGACCCTACGAGCAGTACTTC.